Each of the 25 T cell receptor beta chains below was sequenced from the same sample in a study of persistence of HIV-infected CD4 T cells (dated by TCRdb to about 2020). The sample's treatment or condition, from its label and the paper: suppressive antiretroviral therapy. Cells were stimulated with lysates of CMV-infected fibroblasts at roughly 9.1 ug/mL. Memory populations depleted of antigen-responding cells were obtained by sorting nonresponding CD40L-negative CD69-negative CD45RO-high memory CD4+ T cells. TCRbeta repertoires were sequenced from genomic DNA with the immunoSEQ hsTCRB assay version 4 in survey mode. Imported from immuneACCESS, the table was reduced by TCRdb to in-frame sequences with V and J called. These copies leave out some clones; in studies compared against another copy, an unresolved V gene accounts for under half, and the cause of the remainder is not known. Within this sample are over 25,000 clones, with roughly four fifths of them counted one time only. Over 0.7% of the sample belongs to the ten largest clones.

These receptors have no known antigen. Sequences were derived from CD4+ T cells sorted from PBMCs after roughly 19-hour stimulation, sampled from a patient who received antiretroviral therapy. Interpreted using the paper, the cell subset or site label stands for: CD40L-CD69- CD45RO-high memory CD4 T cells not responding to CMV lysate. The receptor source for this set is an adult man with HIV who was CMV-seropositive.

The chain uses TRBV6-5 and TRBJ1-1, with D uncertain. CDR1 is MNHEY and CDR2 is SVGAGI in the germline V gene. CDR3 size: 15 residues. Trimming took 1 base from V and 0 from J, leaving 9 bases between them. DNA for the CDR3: TGTGCCAGCAGTTACTTTGCGACATTGAACACTGAAGCTTTCTTT. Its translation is CASSYFATLNTEAFF.

CDR3 sequence reads: CASSLYSTDTQYF. The CDR3 region has the DNA TGTGCCAGCAGCTTGTACAGCACAGATACGCAGTATTTT. The gene calls are TRBV5-6 and TRBJ2-3; D ambiguous. The CDR3 length is 13 residues. V was trimmed by 1 base and J by 0 bases, leaving 3 bases between them. Germline lookup yields CDR1 SGHDT and CDR2 YYEEEE.

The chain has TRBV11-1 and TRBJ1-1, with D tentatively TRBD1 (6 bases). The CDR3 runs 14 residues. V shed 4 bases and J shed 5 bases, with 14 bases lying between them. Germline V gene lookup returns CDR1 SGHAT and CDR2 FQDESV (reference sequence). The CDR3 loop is CASSSYKGQTEAFF. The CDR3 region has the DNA TGTGCCAGCAGCTCCTATAAAGGACAGACTGAAGCTTTCTTT.

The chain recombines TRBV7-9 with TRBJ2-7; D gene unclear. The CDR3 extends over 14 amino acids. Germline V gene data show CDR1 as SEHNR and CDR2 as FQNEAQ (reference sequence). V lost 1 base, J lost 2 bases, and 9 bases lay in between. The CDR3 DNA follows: TGTGCCAGCAGCTTAGAAATCCCTCCCTACGAGCAGTACTTC. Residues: CASSLEIPPYEQYF.

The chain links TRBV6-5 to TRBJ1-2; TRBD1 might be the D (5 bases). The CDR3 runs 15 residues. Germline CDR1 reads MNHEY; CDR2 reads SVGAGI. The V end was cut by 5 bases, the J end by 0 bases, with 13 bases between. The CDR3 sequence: CASSPNRNSNYGYTF. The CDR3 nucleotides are TGTGCCAGCAGTCCTAACAGGAATTCTAACTATGGCTACACCTTC.

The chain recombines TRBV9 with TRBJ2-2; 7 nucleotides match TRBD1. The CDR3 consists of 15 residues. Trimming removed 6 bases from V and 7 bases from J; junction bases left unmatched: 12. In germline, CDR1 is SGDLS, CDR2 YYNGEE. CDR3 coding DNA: TGTGCCAGCACCAGGTTTGGACAGGTTGACGGGGAGCTGTTTTTT. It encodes CASTRFGQVDGELFF.

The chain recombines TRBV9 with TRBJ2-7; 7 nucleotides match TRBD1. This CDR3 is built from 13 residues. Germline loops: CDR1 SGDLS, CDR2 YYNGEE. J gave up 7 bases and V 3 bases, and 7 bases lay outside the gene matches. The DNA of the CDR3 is TGTGCCAGCAGCGGACAGGGTCTGGAAGAGCAGTACTTC. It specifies CASSGQGLEEQYF.

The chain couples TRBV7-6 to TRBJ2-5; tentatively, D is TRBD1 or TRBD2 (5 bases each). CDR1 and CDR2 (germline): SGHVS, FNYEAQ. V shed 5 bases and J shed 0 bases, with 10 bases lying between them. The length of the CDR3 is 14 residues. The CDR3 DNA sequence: TGTGCCAGCAGCGGATGGGGGAACCAAGAGACCCAGTACTTC. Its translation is CASSGWGNQETQYF.

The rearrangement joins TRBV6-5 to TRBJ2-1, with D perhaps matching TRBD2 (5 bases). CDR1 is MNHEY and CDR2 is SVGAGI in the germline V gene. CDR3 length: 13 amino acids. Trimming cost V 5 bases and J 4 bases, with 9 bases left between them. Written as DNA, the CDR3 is TGTGCCAGCAGTCTCACTAGGTACAATGAGCAGTTCTTC. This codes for CASSLTRYNEQFF.

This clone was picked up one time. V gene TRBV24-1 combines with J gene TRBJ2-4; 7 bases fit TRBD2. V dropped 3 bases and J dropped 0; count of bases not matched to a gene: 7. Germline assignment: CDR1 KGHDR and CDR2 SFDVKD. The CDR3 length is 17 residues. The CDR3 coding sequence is TGTGCCACCAGTGATGGGAGGGGTCCGGGAGCCAAAAACATTCAGTACTTC. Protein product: CATSDGRGPGAKNIQYF.

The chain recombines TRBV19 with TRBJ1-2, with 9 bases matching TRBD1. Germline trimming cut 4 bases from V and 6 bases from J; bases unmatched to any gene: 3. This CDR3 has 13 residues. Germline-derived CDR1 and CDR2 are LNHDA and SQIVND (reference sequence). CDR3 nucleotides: TGTGCCAGTAGTACGACAGGGGGTAATGGCTACACCTTC. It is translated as CASSTTGGNGYTF.

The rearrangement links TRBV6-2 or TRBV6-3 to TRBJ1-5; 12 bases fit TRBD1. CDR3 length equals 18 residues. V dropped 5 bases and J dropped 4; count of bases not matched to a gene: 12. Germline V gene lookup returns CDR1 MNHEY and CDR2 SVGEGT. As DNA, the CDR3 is TGTGCCAGCAGTCACCGGGACAGGGGGCCACCCGCGAATCAGCCCCAGCATTTT. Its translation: CASSHRDRGPPANQPQHF.

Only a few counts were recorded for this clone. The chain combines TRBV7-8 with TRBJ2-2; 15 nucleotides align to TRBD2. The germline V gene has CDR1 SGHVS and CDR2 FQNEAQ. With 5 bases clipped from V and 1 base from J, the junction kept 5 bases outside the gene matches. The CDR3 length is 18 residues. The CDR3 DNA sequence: TGTGCCAGCAGCCCAGGACTAGCGGGGGGGATGAACACCGGGGAGCTGTTTTTT. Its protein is CASSPGLAGGMNTGELFF. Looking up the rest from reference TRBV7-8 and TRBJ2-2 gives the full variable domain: GAGVSQSPRYKVAKRGQDVALRCDPISGHVSLFWYQQALGQGPEFLTYFQNEAQLDKSGLPSDRFFAERPEGSVSTLKIQRTQQEDSAVYLCASSPGLAGGMNTGELFFGEGSRLTVL.

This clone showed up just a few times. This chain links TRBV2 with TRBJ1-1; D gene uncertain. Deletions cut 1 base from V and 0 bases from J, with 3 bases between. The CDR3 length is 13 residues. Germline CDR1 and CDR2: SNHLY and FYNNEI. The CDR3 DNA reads TGTGCCAGCAGTGAAGTCCTGAACACTGAAGCTTTCTTT. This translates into CASSEVLNTEAFF.

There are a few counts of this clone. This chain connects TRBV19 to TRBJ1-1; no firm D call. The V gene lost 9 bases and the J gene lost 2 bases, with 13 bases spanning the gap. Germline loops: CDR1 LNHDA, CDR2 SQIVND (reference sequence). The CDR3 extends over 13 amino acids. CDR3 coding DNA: TGTGCCAGCACTAGACACTCTAACACTGAAGCTTTCTTT. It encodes CASTRHSNTEAFF.

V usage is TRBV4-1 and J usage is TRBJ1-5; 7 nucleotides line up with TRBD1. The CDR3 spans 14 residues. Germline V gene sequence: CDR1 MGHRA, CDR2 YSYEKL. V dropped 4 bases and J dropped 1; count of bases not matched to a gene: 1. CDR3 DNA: TGCGCCAGCAGCCCGACAGGGAGCAATCAGCCCCAGCATTTT. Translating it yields CASSPTGSNQPQHF.

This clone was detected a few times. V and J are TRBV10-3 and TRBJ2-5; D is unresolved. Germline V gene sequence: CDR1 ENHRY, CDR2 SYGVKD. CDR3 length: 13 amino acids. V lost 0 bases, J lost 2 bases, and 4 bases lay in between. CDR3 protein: CAISESSQETQYF. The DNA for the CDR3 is TGTGCCATCAGTGAGTCGTCACAAGAGACCCAGTACTTC.

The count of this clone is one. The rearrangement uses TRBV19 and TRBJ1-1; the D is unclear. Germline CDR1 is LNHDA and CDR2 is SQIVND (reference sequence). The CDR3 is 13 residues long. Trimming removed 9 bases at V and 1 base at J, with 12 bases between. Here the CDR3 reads CARGGDRNTEAFF. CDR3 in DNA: TGTGCCAGAGGCGGGGATCGGAACACTGAAGCTTTCTTT.

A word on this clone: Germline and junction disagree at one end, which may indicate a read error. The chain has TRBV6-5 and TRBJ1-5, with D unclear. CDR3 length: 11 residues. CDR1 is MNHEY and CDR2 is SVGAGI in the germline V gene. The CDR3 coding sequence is TGTGCCAGCATCCAGACACCACCCCCCCCCTTT. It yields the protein CASIQTPPPPF.

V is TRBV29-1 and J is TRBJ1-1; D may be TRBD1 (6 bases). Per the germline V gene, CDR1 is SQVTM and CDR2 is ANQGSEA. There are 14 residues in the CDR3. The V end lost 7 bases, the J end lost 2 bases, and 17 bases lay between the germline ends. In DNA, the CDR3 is TGCAGCGCCAAGGGGGGACGGGGCAACACTGAAGCTTTCTTT. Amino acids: CSAKGGRGNTEAFF.

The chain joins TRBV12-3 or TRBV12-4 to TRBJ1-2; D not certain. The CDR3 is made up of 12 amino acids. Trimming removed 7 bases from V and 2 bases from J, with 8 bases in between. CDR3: CASTPGNYGYTF. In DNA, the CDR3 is TGTGCCAGCACCCCCGGGAACTATGGCTACACCTTC.

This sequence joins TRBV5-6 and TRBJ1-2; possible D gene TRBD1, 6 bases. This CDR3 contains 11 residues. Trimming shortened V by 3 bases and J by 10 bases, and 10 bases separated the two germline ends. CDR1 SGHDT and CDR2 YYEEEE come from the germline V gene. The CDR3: CASSSQGLYTF. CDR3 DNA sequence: TGTGCCAGCAGCTCACAGGGCCTCTACACCTTC.

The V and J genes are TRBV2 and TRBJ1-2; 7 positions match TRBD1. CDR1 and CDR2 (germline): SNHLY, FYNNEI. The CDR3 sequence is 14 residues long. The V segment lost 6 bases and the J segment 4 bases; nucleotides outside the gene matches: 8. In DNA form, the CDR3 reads TGTGCCAGCAGGAGACAGGGATTGCTCTATGGCTACACCTTC. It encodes CASRRQGLLYGYTF.

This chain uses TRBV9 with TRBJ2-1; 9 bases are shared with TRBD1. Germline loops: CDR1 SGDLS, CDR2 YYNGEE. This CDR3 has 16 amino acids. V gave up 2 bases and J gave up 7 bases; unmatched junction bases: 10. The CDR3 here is CASSVLQGAIINEQFF. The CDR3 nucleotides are TGTGCCAGCAGCGTCTTACAGGGGGCTATTATTAATGAGCAGTTCTTC.

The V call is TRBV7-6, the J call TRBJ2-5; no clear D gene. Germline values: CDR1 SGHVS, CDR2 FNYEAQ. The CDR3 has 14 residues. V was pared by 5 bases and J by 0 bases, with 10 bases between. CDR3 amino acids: CASSGRLDQETQYF. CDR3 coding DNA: TGTGCCAGCAGCGGACGGCTCGACCAAGAGACCCAGTACTTC.